The 32 T cell receptor beta chains reported below all come from one sample, sequenced in a study of OX40 agonist ivuxolimab in advanced cancers. The method was immunoSEQ multiplex PCR; TCRdb's version includes in-frame clones alone and lacks a portion of them. This table holds tens of thousands of clones, 85% to 90% found once. The material sequenced was CD4+ or CD8+ T cells sorted from blood, taken in a trial of the OX40 agonist ivuxolimab. Receptors originate from an adult with an advanced solid tumor such as melanoma, head and neck, liver or kidney cancer.

This chain joins TRBV30 and TRBJ1-2; no clear D. Germline V gene lookup returns CDR1 GTSNPN and CDR2 SVGIG (reference sequence). The CDR3 loop spans 14 amino acids. Trimming stripped 5 bases from V and 4 bases from J, with 17 bases between. CDR3 sequence reads: CAWVTIGVFYGYTF. As DNA, the CDR3 is TGTGCCTGGGTTACAATCGGGGTTTTCTATGGCTACACCTTC. Based on the CDR3 plus reference TRBV30 and TRBJ1-2, the full variable domain is SQTIHQWPATLVQPVGSPLSLECTVEGTSNPNLYWYRQAAGRGLQLLFYSVGIGQISSEVPQNLSASRPQDRQFILSSKKLLLSDSGFYLCAWVTIGVFYGYTFGSGTRLTVV.

The chain has TRBV2 and TRBJ1-1; possibly TRBD1 for D (5 bases). Germline CDR1 reads SNHLY; CDR2 reads FYNNEI. The CDR3 runs 15 residues. The germline V and J ends were trimmed by 2 bases and 4 bases, with 14 bases remaining between them. CDR3 protein: CASSEKGARSTEAFF. As DNA, the CDR3 is TGTGCCAGCAGTGAAAAAGGGGCGCGTAGCACTGAAGCTTTCTTT.

The chain links TRBV29-1 to TRBJ2-7; 7 positions match TRBD2. Germline-derived CDR1 and CDR2 are SQVTM and ANQGSEA. J gave up 2 bases and V 6 bases, and 7 bases lay outside the gene matches. The CDR3 sequence is 13 residues long. CDR3 in DNA: TGCAGCGTGCGGGAGCCTAGCCCCTACGAGCAGTACTTC. It is translated as CSVREPSPYEQYF.

This clone came up once. The chain employs TRBV7-9 and TRBJ2-7; 8 bases are a match to TRBD1. Germline CDR1 reads SEHNR; CDR2 reads FQNEAQ (reference sequence). The CDR3 extends over 13 amino acids. Losses at the gene ends were 5 bases for V and 3 bases for J; bases not matched to a gene: 3. The CDR3 DNA follows: TGTGCCAGCAGCCTACAGGGGGTCTACGAGCAGTACTTC. It specifies CASSLQGVYEQYF.

Concerning this clone: A read error may account for a junction end that differs from germline. The rearrangement uses TRBV15 and TRBJ2-3; D perhaps matches TRBD2 (7 bases). The CDR3 spans 18 residues. Germline lookup yields CDR1 LNHNV and CDR2 YYDKDF (reference sequence). The CDR3, as DNA: TGTGCCACCAGCGGAGACCGTGTAGGGGGGGTTGGCACAGATACGCAGTATTTT. Translated: CATSGDRVGGVGTDTQYF.

The chain has TRBV7-8 and TRBJ2-1, with unresolved D. Looked up from germline, CDR1 is SGHVS and CDR2 is FQNEAQ. This CDR3 is 15 amino acids long. V lost 0 bases to trimming and J lost 0 bases, with 6 bases between them. CDR3: CASSLAPLSYNEQFF. CDR3 nucleotides: TGTGCCAGCAGCTTAGCTCCGCTCTCCTACAATGAGCAGTTCTTC.

This rearrangement joins TRBV7-2 to TRBJ2-6; D is possibly TRBD2 (6 bases). V gave up 5 bases and J gave up 1 base, with 12 bases separating them. The CDR3 sequence is 16 residues long. Germline CDR1 reads SGHTA; CDR2 reads FQGNSA. In DNA, the CDR3 is TGTGCCAGCAGCCCTCGCGGGACGTCTGGGGCCAACGTCCTGACTTTC. This sequence encodes CASSPRGTSGANVLTF.

This chain links TRBV30 with TRBJ1-1; D not certain. CDR1 GTSNPN and CDR2 SVGIG come from the germline V gene (reference sequence). The CDR3 loop spans 12 amino acids. V lost 7 bases, J lost 2 bases, and 11 bases lay in between. The CDR3 loop is CASLKANTEAFF. The CDR3 DNA reads TGTGCCTCCTTAAAGGCCAACACTGAAGCTTTCTTT.

This chain uses TRBV28 with TRBJ1-1; possibly TRBD1 for D (6 bases). The V end was cut by 6 bases, the J end by 7 bases, with 18 bases between. CDR1 and CDR2 from the germline V gene are MDHEN and SYDVKM. CDR3 length: 14 amino acids. The CDR3 reads CASRYGGRAGEAFF. Here the CDR3 DNA reads TGTGCCAGCAGATATGGGGGGCGGGCTGGTGAAGCTTTCTTT.

The chain employs TRBV5-4 and TRBJ2-2; 8 nucleotides match TRBD2. CDR3 length: 15 residues. The V and J ends lost 5 bases and 5 bases, in that order; junction bases with no gene match: 8. Germline lookup yields CDR1 SGHNT and CDR2 YYREEE (reference sequence). As DNA, the CDR3 is TGTGCCAGCAGACCTCAGAGCGGGGGTACCGGGGAGCTGTTTTTT. Encoded protein: CASRPQSGGTGELFF.

This chain joins TRBV5-4 and TRBJ1-1; weak D call: TRBD1 (6 bases). The CDR3 contains 17 residues. Trimming stripped 1 base from V and 0 bases from J, with 16 bases between. The germline V gene encodes CDR1 SGHNT and CDR2 YYREEE (reference sequence). CDR3 DNA sequence: TGTGCCAGCAGCTTGATTGTCAGGACAGCGATGAACACTGAAGCTTTCTTT. Protein product: CASSLIVRTAMNTEAFF.

CDR3 DNA: TGTGCCTGGGGAAAGACTCGAGGGAACACCGGGGAGCTGTTTTTT. It yields the protein CAWGKTRGNTGELFF. The chain has TRBV30 and TRBJ2-2, with D unresolved. CDR1 is GTSNPN, CDR2 SVGIG, per germline (reference sequence). Trimming pared 5 bases from V and 1 base from J, leaving 14 bases between. The CDR3 contains 15 residues.

This rearrangement joins TRBV18 to TRBJ1-2; D not certain. Trimming took off 3 bases at V and 4 bases at J, with 18 bases between the two ends. Germline assignment: CDR1 KGHSH and CDR2 LQKENI. There are 16 residues in the CDR3. The CDR3 sequence: CASSPPLQRLGYGYTF. DNA of the CDR3: TGTGCCAGCTCACCCCCCCTTCAGCGTCTTGGCTATGGCTACACCTTC.

The rearrangement links TRBV9 to TRBJ2-7, with 11 bases matching TRBD2. The CDR3 consists of 15 residues. V gave up 4 bases and J gave up 5 bases; unmatched junction bases: 8. Germline-derived CDR1 and CDR2 are SGDLS and YYNGEE. CDR3 sequence: CASSPRLAGLDEQYF. In nucleotides, the CDR3 is TGTGCCAGCAGCCCCCGACTAGCGGGACTCGACGAGCAGTACTTC.

This chain connects TRBV7-9 to TRBJ1-4; no definite D call. Trimming took 0 bases from V and 4 from J, leaving 15 bases between them. From germline, CDR1 is SEHNR and CDR2 FQNEAQ (reference sequence). This CDR3 spans 17 amino acids. CDR3: CASSLAGSVLGNEKLFF. The CDR3 nucleotides are TGTGCCAGCAGCTTAGCGGGGTCAGTGCTTGGTAATGAAAAACTGTTTTTT.

V is TRBV4-2 and J is TRBJ2-7; TRBD2 aligns across 7 bases. The V and J ends lost 1 base and 4 bases, in that order; junction bases with no gene match: 16. Germline loops: CDR1 LGHNA, CDR2 YNFKEQ. There are 18 residues in the CDR3. CDR3 nucleotide sequence: TGTGCCAGCAGCCAAGCCCCCAATAGCGGAGGGGAGGGATACGAGCAGTACTTC. Encoded protein: CASSQAPNSGGEGYEQYF.

V is TRBV5-5 and J is TRBJ2-5; D unclear. The V and J ends lost 0 bases and 3 bases respectively, with 12 bases between them. The CDR3 extends over 15 amino acids. Germline CDR1 SGHKS, CDR2 YYEKEE (reference sequence). CDR3 sequence (DNA): TGTGCCAGCAGCTTGGTGGTGCCTGGTGAAGAGACCCAGTACTTC. Protein: CASSLVVPGEETQYF.

CDR3 bases: TGTGCCAGTATTCACCCCAACCCACGGGAAGCTTTCTTT. Translated, it gives CASIHPNPREAFF. The gene calls are TRBV19 and TRBJ1-1, with D unresolved. Per the germline V gene, CDR1 is LNHDA and CDR2 is SQIVND (reference sequence). The length of the CDR3 is 13 residues. V was pared by 7 bases and J by 8 bases, with 17 bases between.

The gene calls are TRBV6-5 and TRBJ1-5; D is unresolved. Deletions cut 4 bases from V and 0 bases from J, with 7 bases between. Germline loops: CDR1 MNHEY, CDR2 SVGAGI. The CDR3 extends over 14 amino acids. CDR3 protein: CASSWADSNQPQHF. CDR3 in DNA: TGTGCCAGCAGTTGGGCAGATAGCAATCAGCCCCAGCATTTT.

The chain uses TRBV7-2 and TRBJ2-3; 9 bases are shared with TRBD2. CDR1 and CDR2 from the germline V gene are SGHTA and FQGNSA. The CDR3 runs to 16 residues. After removal of 3 bases from V and 2 bases from J, the junction contained 6 bases not matched to a gene. CDR3 in amino acids: CASSFSSGGLTDTQYF. As DNA, the CDR3 is TGTGCCAGCAGCTTCTCAAGCGGGGGGCTCACAGATACGCAGTATTTT.

The V call is TRBV11-2, the J call TRBJ2-1; D is uncertain. V gave up 3 bases and J gave up 8 bases, with 8 bases separating them. This CDR3 has 12 residues. Germline values: CDR1 SGHAT, CDR2 FQNNGV. The CDR3 here is CASSFYRYEQFF. The CDR3 nucleotides read TGTGCCAGCAGCTTTTATAGGTATGAGCAGTTCTTC.

This clone was picked up a small number of times. The V call is TRBV5-8, the J call TRBJ2-2; D unclear. Germline CDR1 and CDR2: SGHTS and YDEGEE. The CDR3 consists of 13 residues. Trimming cost V 5 bases and J 5 bases, with 10 bases left between them. The CDR3, as DNA: TGTGCCAGCAGTCCTCTTAGGACCGGGGAGCTGTTTTTT. Its translation is CASSPLRTGELFF.

The chain recombines TRBV6-1 with TRBJ1-5; TRBD1 is a possible D gene (5 bases). Trimming stripped 7 bases from V and 6 bases from J, with 13 bases between. CDR1 is MNHNS and CDR2 is SASEGT in the germline V gene. The CDR3 extends over 13 amino acids. The CDR3 spells CASTSGAGQPQHF. CDR3 bases: TGTGCCAGCACATCCGGGGCTGGTCAGCCCCAGCATTTT.

The J gene is TRBJ1-1, the V gene TRBV19; D unresolved. This CDR3 has 14 residues. Deletions cut 4 bases from V and 1 base from J, with 10 bases between. Germline V lookup: CDR1 LNHDA, CDR2 SQIVND (reference sequence). The CDR3 nucleotides are TGTGCCAGTAGTACACAGTTCCGGAACACTGAAGCTTTCTTT. This encodes CASSTQFRNTEAFF.

The chain carries TRBV7-3 and TRBJ1-1; no clear D. Germline lookup yields CDR1 SGHTA and CDR2 FQGTGA. This CDR3 spans 15 amino acids. Trimming shortened V by 8 bases and J by 1 base, and 17 bases separated the two germline ends. This chain's CDR3 is CASGGLGKGNTEAFF. CDR3 DNA sequence: TGTGCCAGCGGAGGATTGGGAAAGGGGAACACTGAAGCTTTCTTT.

This sequence joins TRBV19 and TRBJ2-1, with 9 bases fitting TRBD2. Trimming at V came to 5 bases and at J to 1 base, leaving 12 bases not matched to a gene. The CDR3 length is 18 residues. Per germline, CDR1 LNHDA and CDR2 SQIVND (reference sequence). This CDR3 reads CASSQPGLAPGSYNEQFF. CDR3 in DNA: TGTGCCAGTAGTCAACCGGGACTAGCCCCAGGGTCCTACAATGAGCAGTTCTTC. The full variable domain, completed using reference TRBV19 and TRBJ2-1, is DGGITQSPKYLFRKEGQNVTLSCEQNLNHDAMYWYRQDPGQGLRLIYYSQIVNDFQKGDIAEGYSVSREKKESFPLTVTSAQKNPTAFYLCASSQPGLAPGSYNEQFFGPGTRLTVL.

Here the CDR3 DNA reads TGTGCCAGCAGTTTATCCGGTGAAGCTTTCTTT. It encodes CASSLSGEAFF. The rearrangement uses TRBV28 and TRBJ1-1; D uncertain. There are 11 residues in the CDR3. Germline V gene sequence: CDR1 MDHEN, CDR2 SYDVKM. Trimming took 1 base from V and 7 from J, leaving 4 bases between them. The full variable domain, with the rest looked up from reference TRBV28 and TRBJ1-1, is DVKVTQSSRYLVKRTGEKVFLECVQDMDHENMFWYRQDPGLGLRLIYFSYDVKMKEKGDIPEGYSVSREKKERFSLILESASTNQTSMYLCASSLSGEAFFGQGTRLTVV.

This CDR3 is CASTVFGNQPQHF. CDR3 sequence (DNA): TGTGCCAGTACGGTTTTTGGCAATCAGCCCCAGCATTTT. The rearrangement joins TRBV19 to TRBJ1-5; D is unclear. Germline lookup yields CDR1 LNHDA and CDR2 SQIVND (reference sequence). The V end lost 7 bases, the J end lost 2 bases, and 9 bases lay between the germline ends. There are 13 residues in the CDR3.

The chain links TRBV7-2 to TRBJ1-2; 9 nucleotides agree with TRBD1. V shed 1 base and J 7 bases; nucleotides not matched to a gene: 7. This CDR3 comprises 15 residues. Germline CDR1 is SGHTA and CDR2 is FQGNSA. The CDR3: CASSLENRGRSGYTF. The CDR3 DNA is TGTGCCAGCAGCTTAGAAAACAGGGGGCGCAGTGGCTACACCTTC.

V usage is TRBV6-1 and J usage is TRBJ1-3; D gene unclear. Trimming removed 7 bases from V and 2 bases from J, with 15 bases in between. The CDR3 is made up of 15 amino acids. Germline V lookup: CDR1 MNHNS, CDR2 SASEGT. In DNA, the CDR3 is TGTGCCAGCACCCCTAGGGCAGATCCTGGAAACACCATATATTTT. It codes for CASTPRADPGNTIYF.

The chain couples TRBV11-2 to TRBJ2-7, with 9 bases aligning to TRBD2. Per germline, CDR1 SGHAT and CDR2 FQNNGV. V lost 0 bases, J lost 4 bases, and 7 bases stayed unmatched. The CDR3 loop spans 16 amino acids. This CDR3 reads CASSLDRVAGAYEQYF. The CDR3 DNA is TGTGCCAGCAGCTTAGATCGGGTAGCGGGAGCATACGAGCAGTACTTC.

CDR3: CASSLMGRQGKDNQPQHF. CDR3 in DNA: TGTGCCAGCAGTTTAATGGGCAGACAGGGGAAAGACAATCAGCCCCAGCATTTT. The genes are TRBV27 and TRBJ1-5; 8 bases match TRBD1. Losses at the gene ends were 2 bases for V and 3 bases for J; bases not matched to a gene: 12. CDR1 is MNHEY and CDR2 is SMNVEV in the germline V gene (reference sequence). The CDR3 is 18 residues long.